This T cell receptor (beta chain) was profiled in a study of blood T cells in healthy people across ages. Study-level points and caveats: Strongly correlated with naive T cell percentage was TCR beta diversity.

It was with a sample-barcoded 5' primer and a J-beta primer mix that a second PCR of about 6 to 12 cycles was run. TCRdb re-called the 5' RACE reads through MiXCR, storing one row per CDR3 protein. The data hold fewer than 2 million distinct CDR3 sequences, with 39% observed a single time. With regard to this clonotype: Its specificity is unknown.

Isolated per sample were at least 6 million PBMCs. What was sequenced was blood. This receptor was taken from a human donor in good health.

The CDR3 spells CASSAGPWGEQYF. CDR3 nucleotides: TGTGCCAGCAGCGCTGGTCCTTGGGGTGAGCAGTACTTC. The rearrangement uses TRBV9 and TRBJ2-7; D unclear. The CDR3 has 13 residues. Trimming left V 3 bases short and J 7 bases short, with 14 bases between. Germline V gene data show CDR1 as SGDLS and CDR2 as YYNGEE.